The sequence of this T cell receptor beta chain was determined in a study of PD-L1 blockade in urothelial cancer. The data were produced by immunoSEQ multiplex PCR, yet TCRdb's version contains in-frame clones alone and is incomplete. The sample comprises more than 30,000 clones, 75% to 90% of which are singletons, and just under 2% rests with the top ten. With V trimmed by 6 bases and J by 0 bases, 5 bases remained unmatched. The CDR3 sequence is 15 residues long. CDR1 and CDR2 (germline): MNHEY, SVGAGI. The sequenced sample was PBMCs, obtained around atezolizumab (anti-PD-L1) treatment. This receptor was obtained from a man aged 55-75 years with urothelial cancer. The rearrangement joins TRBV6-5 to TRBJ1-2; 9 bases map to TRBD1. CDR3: CASSDRDRANYGYTF. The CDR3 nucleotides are TGTGCCAGCAGCGACCGGGACAGGGCTAACTATGGCTACACCTTC.